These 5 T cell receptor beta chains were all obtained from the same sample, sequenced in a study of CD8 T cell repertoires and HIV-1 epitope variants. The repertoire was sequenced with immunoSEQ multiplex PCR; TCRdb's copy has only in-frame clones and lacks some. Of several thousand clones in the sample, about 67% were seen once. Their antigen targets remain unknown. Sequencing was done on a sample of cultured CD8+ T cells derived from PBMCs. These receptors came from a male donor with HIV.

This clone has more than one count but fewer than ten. The CDR3 DNA is TGTGCCAGCAGTTTAGACGGAGATAGCAATCAGCCCCAGCATTTT. Protein product: CASSLDGDSNQPQHF. The rearrangement uses TRBV27 and TRBJ1-5; D ambiguous. Germline lookup yields CDR1 MNHEY and CDR2 SMNVEV (reference sequence). The CDR3 covers 15 residues. Trimming stripped 2 bases from V and 0 bases from J, with 8 bases between.

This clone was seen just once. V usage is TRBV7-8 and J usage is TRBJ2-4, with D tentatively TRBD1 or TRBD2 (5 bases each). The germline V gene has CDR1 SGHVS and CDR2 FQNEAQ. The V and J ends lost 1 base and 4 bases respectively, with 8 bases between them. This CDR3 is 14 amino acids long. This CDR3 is CASSLGGKKNIQYF. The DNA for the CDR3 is TGTGCCAGCAGCTTAGGGGGGAAAAAAAACATTCAGTACTTC.

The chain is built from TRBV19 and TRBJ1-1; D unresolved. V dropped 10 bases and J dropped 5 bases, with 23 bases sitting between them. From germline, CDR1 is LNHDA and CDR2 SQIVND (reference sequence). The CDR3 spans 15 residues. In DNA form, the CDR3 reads TGTGCCACTTCGGGAAGTACGACGTCCGATACTGAAGCTTTCTTT. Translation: CATSGSTTSDTEAFF.

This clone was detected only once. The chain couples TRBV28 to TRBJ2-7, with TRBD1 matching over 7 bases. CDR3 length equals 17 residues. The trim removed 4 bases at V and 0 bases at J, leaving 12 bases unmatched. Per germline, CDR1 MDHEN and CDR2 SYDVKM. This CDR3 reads CASSSPGGRGPSYEQYF. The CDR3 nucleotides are TGTGCCAGCAGTTCACCAGGGGGTAGAGGACCCTCCTACGAGCAGTACTTC.

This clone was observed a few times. CDR3 protein: CASSLTYDGDNEKLFF. For the CDR3, the DNA is TGTGCCAGCAGCTTGACTTACGACGGGGATAATGAAAAACTGTTTTTT. This chain links TRBV5-6 with TRBJ1-4, with no clear D. The CDR3 is 16 residues long. The ends were cut back, 1 base at V and 4 bases at J, with 14 bases in the middle. Germline CDR1 and CDR2: SGHDT and YYEEEE. The entire variable domain, with the rest obtained from reference TRBV5-6 and TRBJ1-4, is as follows: DAGVTQSPTHLIKTRGQQVTLRCSPKSGHDTVSWYQQALGQGPQFIFQYYEEEERQRGNFPDRFSGHQFPNYSSELNVNALLLGDSALYLCASSLTYDGDNEKLFFGSGTQLSVL.